A selection of T cell receptor beta chains follows, all from one sample in a study of T cells after yellow fever vaccination. MiXCR, applied by TCRdb to the 5' RACE reads, yields one record per CDR3 protein. The sample shows 120,000 or so distinct CDR3 sequences, 7.2% of them seen only once. This specimen was CD4+ T cells sorted from PBMCs, taken about 49 days after the first yellow fever vaccination. These receptors originate from a man between 18 and 29 years old who received the YFV17D yellow fever vaccine. Both conserved end residues are part of each CDR3. The D gene is left open where the match is weak. Rows give clone size only sometimes, using once, few, many, or a class for an expanded clone.

TGTGCCAGCAGCAGTCACCGGGACAGACTAATGTCTGGGGCCAACGTCCTGACTTTC	CASSSHRDRLMSGANVLTF	19	TRBV11-2	TRBJ2-6	TRBD1	many
TGTGCCAGCAGCTCTAGCCGTGTGACAGATACGCAGTATTTT	CASSSSRVTDTQYF	14	TRBV7-2	TRBJ2-3	NA	many
TGTGCCAGCGGCCCCGGGGACATCTGCGAGCAGTACTTC	CASGPGDICEQYF	13	TRBV28	TRBJ2-7	NA	NA
TGTGCCAGCAGCTTGGTTGGGACAGGCACAGATACGCAGTATTTT	CASSLVGTGTDTQYF	15	TRBV5-5	TRBJ2-3	TRBD1	many
TGTGCCAGCAGCCAGGGTCTAGCGGGGGAGCTGTTTTTT	CASSQGLAGELFF	13	TRBV3-1	TRBJ2-2	NA	NA
TGTGCCAGCAGCTTGGGCATCCAGGCAGGGAACACTGAAGCTTTCTTT	CASSLGIQAGNTEAFF	16	TRBV5-6	TRBJ1-1	NA	many
TGCGCCAGCAGCCAACGGTACGGGACAACCTACAATGAGCAGTTCTTC	CASSQRYGTTYNEQFF	16	TRBV4-3	TRBJ2-1	NA	many
TGTGCCAGCAGCTTCGTAGCGGGGGGGGGCACAGATACGCAGTATTTT	CASSFVAGGGTDTQYF	16	TRBV3-1	TRBJ2-3	TRBD2	many
TGTGCCAGCAGTCCACGCGGGACAGGGGCGAACAATGAGCAGTTCTTC	CASSPRGTGANNEQFF	16	TRBV21-1	TRBJ2-1	NA	many
TGCGCCAGCAGCCACCTAGGCCAGTGGATAACAGATACGCAGTATTTT	CASSHLGQWITDTQYF	16	TRBV4-1	TRBJ2-3	NA	NA